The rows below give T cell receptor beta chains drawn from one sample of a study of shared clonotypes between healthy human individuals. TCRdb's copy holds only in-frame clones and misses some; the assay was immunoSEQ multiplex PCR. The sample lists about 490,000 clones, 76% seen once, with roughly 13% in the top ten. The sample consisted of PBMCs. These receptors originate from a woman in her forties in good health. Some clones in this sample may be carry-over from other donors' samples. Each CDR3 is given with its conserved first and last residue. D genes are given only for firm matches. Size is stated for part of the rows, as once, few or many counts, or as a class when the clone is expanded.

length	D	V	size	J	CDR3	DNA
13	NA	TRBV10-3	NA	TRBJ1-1	CAISERENTEAFF	TGTGCCATCAGTGAGAGGGAGAACACTGAAGCTTTCTTT
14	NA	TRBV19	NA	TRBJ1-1	CASSNPGLGTEAFF	TGTGCCAGTAGTAATCCAGGGTTGGGCACTGAAGCTTTCTTT
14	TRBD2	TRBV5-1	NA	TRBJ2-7	CASSRGLATHEQYF	TGCGCCAGCAGCAGGGGACTAGCTACGCACGAGCAGTACTTC
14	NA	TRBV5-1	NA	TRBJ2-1	CASSLVGGYNEQFF	TGCGCCAGCAGCTTGGTTGGGGGATACAATGAGCAGTTCTTC
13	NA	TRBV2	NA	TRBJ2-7	CASRTPDGYEQYF	TGTGCCAGCAGGACCCCCGACGGGTACGAGCAGTACTTC
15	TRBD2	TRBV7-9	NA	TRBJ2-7	CASSLASSGTYEQYF	TGTGCCAGCAGCTTAGCTTCTAGCGGAACCTACGAGCAGTACTTC
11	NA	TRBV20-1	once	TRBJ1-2	CSAGTLYGYTF	TGCAGTGCTGGGACCCTCTATGGCTACACCTTC
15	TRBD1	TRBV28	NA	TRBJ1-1	CASSSPGQGDTEAFF	TGTGCCAGCAGTTCACCGGGACAGGGGGACACTGAAGCTTTCTTT
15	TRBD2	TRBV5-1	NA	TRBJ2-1	CASSSSSGIGNEQFF	TGCGCCAGCAGCTCCTCTAGCGGGATAGGTAATGAGCAGTTCTTC
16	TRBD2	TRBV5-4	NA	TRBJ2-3	CASSSGLAGGADTQYF	TGTGCCAGCAGCTCGGGACTAGCGGGAGGTGCAGATACGCAGTATTTT
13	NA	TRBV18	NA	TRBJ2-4	CASSPGLKNIQYF	TGTGCCAGCTCACCAGGCCTTAAAAACATTCAGTACTTC
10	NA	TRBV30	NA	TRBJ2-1	CAPRNNEQFF	TGTGCCCCCCGGAACAATGAGCAGTTCTTC
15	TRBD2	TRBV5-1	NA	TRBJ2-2	CASSLPGGPTGELFF	TGCGCCAGCAGCTTGCCGGGAGGGCCGACCGGGGAGCTGTTTTTT
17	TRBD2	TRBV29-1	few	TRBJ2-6	CSVVSPGLSSGANVLTF	TGCAGCGTTGTTTCCCCGGGACTAAGCTCTGGGGCCAACGTCCTGACTTTC
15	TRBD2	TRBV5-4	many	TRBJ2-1	CASSGGLAGYNEQFF	TGTGCCAGCAGCGGGGGACTAGCGGGCTACAATGAGCAGTTCTTC